The 29 T cell receptor beta chains below were found in one sample sequenced in a study of cytomegalovirus exposure and HLA in healthy donors. Assay used: immunoSEQ multiplex PCR; TCRdb lists only in-frame clones, some missing. The sample holds 90,000 to 130,000 clones, around nine tenths seen once. Sequencing was performed on PBMCs. The source of these receptors is a young woman in good health and CMV-seropositive.

The chain is built from TRBV2 and TRBJ1-4, with D possibly being TRBD1 (5 bases). Between the trimmed V and J ends, which lost 2 bases and 11 bases, there was a span of 9 bases. The germline V gene has CDR1 SNHLY and CDR2 FYNNEI. The CDR3 totals 12 residues. CDR3 DNA sequence: TGTGCCAGCAGTGAACAGGGTGCGAAACTGTTTTTT. Its protein product is CASSEQGAKLFF.

The chain uses TRBV9 and TRBJ2-5; 7 nucleotides agree with TRBD2. This CDR3 comprises 14 residues. The V segment lost 1 base and the J segment 5 bases; nucleotides outside the gene matches: 5. Germline V gene lookup returns CDR1 SGDLS and CDR2 YYNGEE. Here the CDR3 DNA reads TGTGCCAGCAGCGTACGCGGGAGCGGGGAGACCCAGTACTTC. This encodes CASSVRGSGETQYF. The full variable domain, completed using reference TRBV9 and TRBJ2-5, is DSGVTQTPKHLITATGQRVTLRCSPRSGDLSVYWYQQSLDQGLQFLIQYYNGEERAKGNILERFSAQQFPDLHSELNLSSLELGDSALYFCASSVRGSGETQYFGPGTRLLVL.

The J gene is TRBJ2-5, the V gene TRBV18, with TRBD2 identical over 12 bases. The germline CDR1 and CDR2 sequences are KGHSH and LQKENI. The CDR3 covers 15 residues. Trimming at V came to 4 bases and at J to 4 bases, leaving 4 bases not matched to a gene. CDR3 in amino acids: CASSRTSGKGETQYF. The CDR3 coding sequence is TGTGCCAGCTCACGGACTAGCGGGAAGGGAGAGACCCAGTACTTC.

The V and J genes are TRBV4-3 and TRBJ2-1; no clear D gene. Germline V gene sequence: CDR1 LGHNA, CDR2 YSLEER. V dropped 0 bases and J dropped 0 bases, with 12 bases sitting between them. The CDR3 runs 17 residues. For the CDR3, the DNA is TGCGCCAGCAGCCAAGATCTGGCAGGCAGCTCCTACAATGAGCAGTTCTTC. Translating it yields CASSQDLAGSSYNEQFF.

The V call is TRBV6-5, the J call TRBJ1-1, with a weak D call TRBD1 (5 bases). Germline V gene lookup returns CDR1 MNHEY and CDR2 SVGAGI. V was trimmed by 3 bases and J by 1 base, leaving 15 bases between them. The CDR3 runs 16 residues. This CDR3 reads CASSYILAGRNTEAFF. Here the CDR3 DNA reads TGTGCCAGCAGTTATATCCTGGCAGGGCGGAACACTGAAGCTTTCTTT.

The rearrangement joins TRBV5-4 to TRBJ2-2; 12 bases align to TRBD2. This CDR3 spans 16 amino acids. With 6 bases clipped from V and 4 bases from J, the junction kept 7 bases outside the gene matches. Per germline, CDR1 SGHNT and CDR2 YYREEE (reference sequence). The DNA of the CDR3 is TGTGCCAGCATCCTAGGACTAGCGGGGTCCACCGGGGAGCTGTTTTTT. It specifies CASILGLAGSTGELFF.

J is TRBJ2-7 and V is TRBV7-6, with D unclear. The CDR3 contains 12 residues. The V gene's germline CDR1 is SGHVS and CDR2 FNYEAQ. With 3 bases removed from V and 5 bases from J, the gap between germline ends came to 8 bases. Written as DNA, the CDR3 is TGTGCCAGCAGCTTGTTGCGGAACGAGCAGTACTTC. Its translation is CASSLLRNEQYF. The variable domain in full, with the rest retrieved from reference TRBV7-6 and TRBJ2-7, is GAGVSQSPRYKVTKRGQDVALRCDPISGHVSLYWYRQALGQGPEFLTYFNYEAQQDKSGLPNDRFSAERPEGSISTLTIQRTEQRDSAMYRCASSLLRNEQYFGPGTRLTVT.

V and J are TRBV4-3 and TRBJ1-5; D is ambiguous. Trimming took 1 base from V and 0 from J, leaving 10 bases between them. Germline loops: CDR1 LGHNA, CDR2 YSLEER. This CDR3 comprises 16 residues. This CDR3 is CASSQAGQFSNQPQHF. CDR3 nucleotides: TGCGCCAGCAGCCAAGCGGGTCAGTTTAGCAATCAGCCCCAGCATTTT.

The chain recombines TRBV6-5 with TRBJ2-1; the match to TRBD2 covers 10 bases. Looked up from germline, CDR1 is MNHEY and CDR2 is SVGAGI. The CDR3 consists of 15 residues. J gave up 7 bases and V 4 bases, and 7 bases lay outside the gene matches. In DNA form, the CDR3 reads TGTGCCAGCAGTTCTAGCGGGAGTGGTTTAAATGAGCAGTTCTTC. Encoded protein: CASSSSGSGLNEQFF.

The J gene is TRBJ2-1, the V gene TRBV4-1; the match to TRBD2 covers 14 bases. This CDR3 region has 18 residues. The trim removed 0 bases at V and 8 bases at J, leaving 9 bases unmatched. Germline CDR1 is MGHRA and CDR2 is YSYEKL. CDR3 sequence: CASSQDGTSGGLWYEQFF. The CDR3 region has the DNA TGCGCCAGCAGCCAAGATGGGACTAGCGGGGGACTTTGGTATGAGCAGTTCTTC.

The chain combines TRBV2 with TRBJ1-5, with 9 bases identical to TRBD1. The germline V gene has CDR1 SNHLY and CDR2 FYNNEI. The CDR3 is 19 residues long. The J segment lost 5 bases and the V segment lost 0 bases, leaving 14 bases of the junction unmatched. CDR3 protein: CASSEAYGQGWGRDQPQHF. DNA of the CDR3: TGTGCCAGCAGTGAAGCTTACGGACAGGGGTGGGGACGGGATCAGCCCCAGCATTTT.

The rearrangement links TRBV7-2 to TRBJ1-1; TRBD1 matches 9 bases. Germline lookup yields CDR1 SGHTA and CDR2 FQGNSA. V shed 5 bases, J shed 8 bases, and the junction held 6 bases outside the gene matches. CDR3 size: 13 residues. CDR3 DNA sequence: TGTGCCAGCAGCCCCGGGACAGGGAGAGAAGCTTTCTTT. Protein sequence: CASSPGTGREAFF.

This chain links TRBV7-6 with TRBJ2-1, with 12 bases matching TRBD2. Looked up from germline, CDR1 is SGHVS and CDR2 is FNYEAQ. The V segment lost 5 bases and the J segment 5 bases; nucleotides outside the gene matches: 4. This CDR3 spans 15 amino acids. This CDR3 is CASSARTSGNNEQFF. The CDR3 DNA follows: TGTGCCAGCAGCGCACGGACTAGCGGGAACAATGAGCAGTTCTTC.

The V call is TRBV7-9, the J call TRBJ2-5, with D perhaps matching TRBD1 (7 bases). CDR1 SEHNR and CDR2 FQNEAQ come from the germline V gene (reference sequence). V gave up 2 bases and J gave up 2 bases, with 18 bases separating them. The CDR3 totals 17 residues. CDR3 protein: CASSLLERSGGQETQYF. As DNA, the CDR3 is TGTGCCAGCAGCTTATTGGAACGGTCAGGGGGGCAAGAGACCCAGTACTTC.

V and J are TRBV6-5 and TRBJ2-1, with 12 nucleotides matching TRBD2. Germline CDR1 reads MNHEY; CDR2 reads SVGAGI. V lost 5 bases, J lost 4 bases, and 3 bases stayed unmatched. The CDR3 covers 15 residues. Here the CDR3 reads CASSLGLAGYNEQFF. The CDR3 bases are TGTGCCAGCAGTCTCGGACTAGCGGGGTACAATGAGCAGTTCTTC.

V and J are TRBV5-1 and TRBJ2-2; 7 positions match TRBD1. Per germline, CDR1 SGHRS and CDR2 YFSETQ. Trimming removed 0 bases from V and 4 bases from J; junction bases left unmatched: 3. CDR3 length: 15 residues. The CDR3 sequence: CASSLGQGGTGELFF. CDR3 DNA sequence: TGCGCCAGCAGCTTGGGACAGGGCGGCACCGGGGAGCTGTTTTTT.

The gene calls are TRBV28 and TRBJ2-3; the match to TRBD2 covers 7 bases. V lost 5 bases, J lost 3 bases, and 8 bases stayed unmatched. This CDR3 contains 15 residues. CDR1 is MDHEN and CDR2 is SYDVKM in the germline V gene. CDR3 in DNA: TGTGCCAGCAGTGCGACTAGCATAGGGACAGATACGCAGTATTTT. Translated: CASSATSIGTDTQYF.

This chain connects TRBV6-6 to TRBJ2-5, with TRBD1 as a possible D gene (6 bases). The CDR3 is 14 residues long. Trimming took 0 bases from V and 4 from J, leaving 9 bases between them. CDR1 is MNHNY and CDR2 is SVGAGI in the germline V gene (reference sequence). The CDR3 bases are TGTGCCAGCAGTTACTCTCAGGGGAGAGAGACCCAGTACTTC. This codes for CASSYSQGRETQYF.

The V gene is TRBV9, the J gene TRBJ2-7; 7 nucleotides align to TRBD2. This CDR3 has 16 residues. Germline CDR1 and CDR2: SGDLS and YYNGEE. Unmatched junction bases numbered 12, after V lost 4 bases and J lost 2 bases. The CDR3 DNA follows: TGTGCCAGCAGCCCGTTCAAGGGCGGGGGTCCCTACGAGCAGTACTTC. This sequence encodes CASSPFKGGGPYEQYF.

The V gene is TRBV5-6, the J gene TRBJ2-2; tentatively, D is TRBD1 (6 bases). Per the germline V gene, CDR1 is SGHDT and CDR2 is YYEEEE. The CDR3 totals 16 residues. V lost 4 bases and J 0 bases, leaving 13 bases between the germline ends. This chain's CDR3 is CASSARTVANTGELFF. DNA of the CDR3: TGTGCCAGCAGCGCACGGACAGTCGCGAACACCGGGGAGCTGTTTTTT.

CDR3 in DNA: TGTGCCAGCAGACGAGAGGGGACAGCGGGAAACACCATATATTTT. Its translation is CASRREGTAGNTIYF. This rearrangement joins TRBV6-6 to TRBJ1-3, with 7 bases lining up with TRBD1. The CDR3 is made up of 15 amino acids. Germline values: CDR1 MNHNY, CDR2 SVGAGI (reference sequence). Germline trimming cut 6 bases from V and 4 bases from J; bases unmatched to any gene: 9.

The chain carries TRBV11-2 and TRBJ2-3; D not certain. The CDR3 sequence is 13 residues long. Trimming removed 3 bases from V and 4 bases from J, with 8 bases in between. The V gene's germline CDR1 is SGHAT and CDR2 FQNNGV. CDR3 nucleotide sequence: TGTGCCAGCAGCTTCGCGAACTCAGATACGCAGTATTTT. Its protein is CASSFANSDTQYF.

This sequence joins TRBV15 and TRBJ1-1, with TRBD1 matching over 10 bases. The V segment lost 0 bases and the J segment 4 bases; nucleotides outside the gene matches: 2. Per germline, CDR1 LNHNV and CDR2 YYDKDF (reference sequence). The CDR3 has 15 amino acids. Here the CDR3 reads CATSRDRTGGTEAFF. CDR3 nucleotides: TGTGCCACCAGCAGAGATCGGACAGGGGGCACTGAAGCTTTCTTT.

This rearrangement joins TRBV29-1 to TRBJ2-7; D is perhaps TRBD2 (6 bases). Germline V gives CDR1 SQVTM, CDR2 ANQGSEA. With 6 bases removed from V and 5 bases from J, the gap between germline ends came to 11 bases. The CDR3 runs to 11 residues. The DNA for the CDR3 is TGCAGCGTCGTGTGGGGGGACGAGCAGTACTTC. This codes for CSVVWGDEQYF.

The chain employs TRBV5-1 and TRBJ2-1; 11 bases line up with TRBD2. The germline CDR1 and CDR2 sequences are SGHRS and YFSETQ. V trimming: 0 bases; J trimming: 5 bases; junction bases outside the gene matches: 1. The CDR3 runs to 15 residues. This chain's CDR3 is CASSLGSGRDNEQFF. The CDR3 nucleotides are TGCGCCAGCAGCTTGGGTAGCGGGAGGGACAATGAGCAGTTCTTC.

Only a few counts were recorded for this clone. The V gene is TRBV10-3, the J gene TRBJ2-2; TRBD2 is a possible D gene (6 bases). V lost 4 bases, J lost 0 bases, and 15 bases lay in between. The CDR3 loop spans 17 amino acids. Germline values: CDR1 ENHRY, CDR2 SYGVKD. CDR3 nucleotides: TGTGCCATCAGTGGGCCCTTGGGGAGGACGAACACCGGGGAGCTGTTTTTT. Its protein is CAISGPLGRTNTGELFF.

V usage is TRBV2 and J usage is TRBJ1-6; no reliable D call. V lost 0 bases and J 10 bases, leaving 7 bases between the germline ends. The germline gives CDR1 SNHLY, CDR2 FYNNEI. This CDR3 spans 13 amino acids. DNA of the CDR3: TGTGCCAGCAGTGAAGCAGTCGGGTCACCCCTCCACTTT. It encodes CASSEAVGSPLHF.

V gene TRBV12-5 combines with J gene TRBJ2-3; 14 nucleotides agree with TRBD2. Losses at the gene ends were 5 bases for V and 6 bases for J; bases not matched to a gene: 7. The CDR3 is made up of 16 amino acids. Germline CDR1 and CDR2: LGHNT and FRNRAP. The CDR3 loop is CASGIRLAGGNDTQYF. In DNA form, the CDR3 reads TGTGCTAGTGGTATAAGACTAGCGGGGGGGAACGATACGCAGTATTTT.

The chain employs TRBV6-5 and TRBJ1-1; D is uncertain. This CDR3 contains 14 residues. Trimming pared 5 bases from V and 6 bases from J, leaving 16 bases between. From germline, CDR1 is MNHEY and CDR2 SVGAGI. CDR3 nucleotides: TGTGCCAGCAGTACCCCCCATCGAGGCGCTGAAGCTTTCTTT. This translates into CASSTPHRGAEAFF.